This T cell receptor beta chain originates from a study of blood T cell repertoires in COVID-19. Here immunoSEQ multiplex PCR was the method, and the copy in TCRdb shows in-frame clones only, minus some. The sample consists of over 400,000 clones, around 90% of them appearing once. Seattle participants joined during active infection and were tracked over time. Losses at the gene ends were 2 bases for V and 0 bases for J; bases not matched to a gene: 8. The CDR3 runs 18 residues. Germline lookup yields CDR1 LNHDA and CDR2 SQIVND (reference sequence). A few counts support this clone. Material: peripheral blood. The TCR sequence derives from a woman aged 45-65 years with COVID-19, enrolled during active disease. V and J are TRBV19 and TRBJ2-2; 8 bases are a match to TRBD1. CDR3 bases: TGTGCCAGTAGTATATCCGGGACAGGCCTGGCGAACACCGGGGAGCTGTTTTTT. As protein: CASSISGTGLANTGELFF. Full variable domain (missing parts from reference TRBV19 and TRBJ2-2): DGGITQSPKYLFRKEGQNVTLSCEQNLNHDAMYWYRQDPGQGLRLIYYSQIVNDFQKGDIAEGYSVSREKKESFPLTVTSAQKNPTAFYLCASSISGTGLANTGELFFGEGSRLTVL.